These T cell receptor beta chains were read from a single sample in a study of PD-1 blockade in mismatch repair-deficient tumors. The repertoire was sequenced with immunoSEQ multiplex PCR; TCRdb's copy has only in-frame clones and lacks some. The sample has thousands of clones, around 79% seen once. Sequences were derived from primary tumor tissue, sampled from a patient treated with pembrolizumab. Receptor source: an adult with mismatch repair-deficient cancer. The CDR3 runs from the conserved cysteine through the conserved F or W. A D gene is named only where the DNA matches it firmly. The size of a clone is reported for some rows only, either as once, few or many, or as a class for expanded clones.

.	TRBV10-2	TRBD2	TRBJ2-3	CASSSLAGSTDTQYF	TGCGCCAGCAGTTCGCTAGCGGGGAGCACAGATACGCAGTATTTT
.	TRBV5-1	TRBD1	TRBJ2-7	CASSFGPRNRGYEQYF	TGCGCCAGCAGCTTCGGCCCGAGGAACAGGGGCTACGAGCAGTACTTC
large	TRBV2	.	TRBJ2-1	CASIPTGGQPQFF	TGTGCCAGCATCCCAACCGGAGGACAGCCGCAGTTCTTC
.	TRBV28	.	TRBJ1-3	CASREQGYSGNTIYF	TGTGCCAGCAGGGAGCAGGGCTACTCTGGAAACACCATATATTTT
.	TRBV5-4	TRBD2	TRBJ2-1	CASSLGGSGDEQFF	TGTGCCAGCAGCTTGGGTGGGAGCGGGGATGAGCAGTTCTTC
.	TRBV7-9	.	TRBJ2-1	CASSPRLASEQFF	TGTGCCAGCAGCCCACGACTGGCTAGTGAGCAGTTCTTC
.	TRBV6-5	.	TRBJ2-2	CASSYRQGGSGELFF	TGTGCCAGCAGTTACCGACAGGGAGGCTCCGGGGAGCTGTTTTTT
.	TRBV29-1	.	TRBJ2-7	CSVSHSLYEQYF	TGCAGCGTATCCCACAGCCTTTACGAGCAGTACTTC
once	TRBV18	.	TRBJ2-5	CASSPPSVEETQYF	TGTGCCAGCTCACCACCGAGCGTTGAAGAGACCCAGTACTTC
few	TRBV10-3	.	TRBJ2-7	CAISRGGPVEQYF	TGTGCCATCTCTCGAGGGGGTCCGGTAGAGCAGTACTTC
.	TRBV19	TRBD2	TRBJ2-1	CASSPGLAGVRPNEQFF	TGTGCCAGTAGTCCGGGACTAGCGGGAGTGCGGCCCAATGAGCAGTTCTTC
.	TRBV6-1	TRBD1	TRBJ1-4	CASSVGRGQEKLFF	TGTGCCAGCAGTGTCGGAAGGGGGCAAGAAAAACTGTTTTTT
.	TRBV5-3	.	TRBJ2-3	CARSPRALFSFDTQYF	TGTGCCAGAAGCCCGAGGGCCCTTTTTTCCTTCGATACGCAGTATTTT
.	TRBV6-4	TRBD1	TRBJ1-2	CASSVRSGGPYGYTF	TGTGCCAGCAGCGTAAGATCAGGGGGCCCCTATGGCTACACCTTC
.	TRBV11-2	TRBD2	TRBJ2-7	CASSLVIRLAGGGNEQYF	TGTGCCAGCAGCTTAGTAATTCGGCTAGCGGGAGGCGGAAACGAGCAGTACTTC
.	TRBV10-3	.	TRBJ1-1	CAISEDPDEATEAFF	TGTGCCATCAGTGAGGATCCAGACGAGGCCACTGAAGCTTTCTTT
.	TRBV19	TRBD1	TRBJ2-7	CASSIGTYRGYEQYF	TGTGCCAGTAGTATTGGGACGTACAGGGGCTACGAGCAGTACTTC
few	TRBV20-1	.	TRBJ1-1	CSVEGGTEAFF	TGCAGTGTCGAAGGGGGCACTGAAGCTTTCTTT
.	TRBV6-6	.	TRBJ1-5	CASSSPLQGQPQHF	TGTGCCAGCAGCTCCCCCCTACAGGGTCAGCCCCAGCATTTT
.	TRBV19	TRBD2	TRBJ2-1	CASSIGLAGDSEQFF	TGTGCCAGTAGTATAGGGCTAGCGGGAGATAGTGAGCAGTTCTTC
.	TRBV5-1	TRBD2	TRBJ2-3	CASSTGLADSTDTQYF	TGCGCCAGCAGCACAGGACTAGCGGATAGCACAGATACGCAGTATTTT
once	TRBV5-6	.	TRBJ2-7	CASSFSYEQYF	TGTGCCAGCAGCTTTAGTTACGAGCAGTACTTC
.	TRBV5-1	TRBD1	TRBJ2-5	CASSSDRAGETQYF	TGCGCCAGCAGTTCGGACAGGGCCGGAGAGACCCAGTACTTC
.	TRBV10-3	.	TRBJ1-1	CAISLGGRSNTEAFF	TGTGCCATCAGTCTGGGGGGGCGCTCGAACACTGAAGCTTTCTTT
.	TRBV28	TRBD2	TRBJ2-1	CASSARTSGRVHEQFF	TGTGCCAGCAGTGCCCGGACTAGCGGGAGGGTCCATGAGCAGTTCTTC
.	TRBV28	.	TRBJ1-1	CASSVNGNTEAFF	TGTGCCAGCAGTGTGAACGGGAACACTGAAGCTTTCTTT
.	TRBV10-3	.	TRBJ1-3	CASTGTGSGNTIYF	TGTGCCTCAACGGGCACAGGATCTGGAAACACCATATATTTT
.	TRBV27	.	TRBJ1-1	CASSLRTPNTEAFF	TGTGCCAGCAGTCTCAGGACACCCAACACTGAAGCTTTCTTT
.	TRBV28	TRBD1	TRBJ1-5	CASSLRDSYQPQHF	TGTGCCAGCAGTCTCCGGGACAGCTATCAGCCCCAGCATTTT
.	TRBV2	TRBD2	TRBJ2-7	CASREPGLAGGNHEQYF	TGTGCCAGCAGGGAACCGGGACTAGCGGGAGGGAACCACGAGCAGTACTTC